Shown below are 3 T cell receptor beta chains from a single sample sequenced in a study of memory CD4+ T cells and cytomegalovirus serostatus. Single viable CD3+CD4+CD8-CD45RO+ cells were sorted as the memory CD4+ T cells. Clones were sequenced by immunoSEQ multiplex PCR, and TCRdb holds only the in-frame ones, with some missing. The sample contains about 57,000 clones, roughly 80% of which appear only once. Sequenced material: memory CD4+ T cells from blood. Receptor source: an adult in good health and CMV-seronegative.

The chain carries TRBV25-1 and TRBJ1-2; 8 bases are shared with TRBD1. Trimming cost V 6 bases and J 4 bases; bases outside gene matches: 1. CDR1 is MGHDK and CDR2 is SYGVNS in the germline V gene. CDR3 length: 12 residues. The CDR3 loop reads CASSRGPYGYTF. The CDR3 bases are TGTGCCAGCAGCAGGGGGCCCTATGGCTACACCTTC.

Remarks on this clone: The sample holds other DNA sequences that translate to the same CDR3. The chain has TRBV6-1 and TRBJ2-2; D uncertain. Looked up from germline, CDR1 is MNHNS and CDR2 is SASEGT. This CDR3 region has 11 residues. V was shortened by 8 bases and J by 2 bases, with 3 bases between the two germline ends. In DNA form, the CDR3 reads TGTGCCAGCGGTAACACCGGGGAGCTGTTTTTT. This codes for CASGNTGELFF.

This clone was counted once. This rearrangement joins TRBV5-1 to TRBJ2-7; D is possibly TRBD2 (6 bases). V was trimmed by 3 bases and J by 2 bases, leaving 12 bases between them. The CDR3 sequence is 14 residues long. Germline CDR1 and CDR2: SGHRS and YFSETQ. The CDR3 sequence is CASSYGTSTYEQYF. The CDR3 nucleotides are TGCGCCAGCAGCTATGGGACTTCTACCTACGAGCAGTACTTC.